Listed below are T cell receptor beta chains from one sample, sequenced in a study of OX40 agonist ivuxolimab in advanced cancers. Produced via immunoSEQ multiplex PCR; TCRdb's table is partial and in-frame only. The sample has tens of thousands of clones, 87% seen once. The starting material was CD4+ or CD8+ T cells sorted from blood, obtained in a trial of the OX40 agonist ivuxolimab. These receptor sequences come from an adult with an advanced solid tumor such as melanoma, head and neck, liver or kidney cancer. CDR3s include the opening cysteine and the closing phenylalanine or tryptophan. D genes are given only for firm matches.

v_call	d_call	j_call	cdr3_aa	cdr3_nt
TRBV5-1	NA	TRBJ1-2	CASSLDWGQKGYGYTF	TGCGCCAGCAGCTTGGACTGGGGCCAAAAGGGCTATGGCTACACCTTC
TRBV18	NA	TRBJ2-7	CASSLVGGYEQYF	TGTGCCAGCTCTCTTGTAGGGGGCTACGAGCAGTACTTC
TRBV19	NA	TRBJ2-7	CASSMSTGISYEQYF	TGTGCCAGTAGTATGAGTACGGGGATTTCCTACGAGCAGTACTTC
TRBV28	NA	TRBJ1-3	CASSFRGGFSGNTIYF	TGTGCCAGCAGTTTTAGAGGGGGGTTCTCTGGAAACACCATATATTTT
TRBV6-1	TRBD1	TRBJ2-2	CASSALTGGITGELFF	TGTGCCAGCAGTGCCCTAACAGGGGGAATAACCGGGGAGCTGTTTTTT
TRBV6-1	NA	TRBJ1-5	CASSDQLNQPQHF	TGTGCCAGCAGTGATCAGCTCAATCAGCCCCAGCATTTT
TRBV9	TRBD2	TRBJ2-7	CASSPRIENFAGESYEQYF	TGTGCCAGCAGCCCCCGTATAGAGAACTTTGCGGGAGAATCCTACGAGCAGTACTTC
TRBV7-9	TRBD1	TRBJ2-1	CASSRQGLHNEQFF	TGTGCCAGCAGCCGACAGGGGCTCCACAATGAGCAGTTCTTC
TRBV9	NA	TRBJ2-3	CASSPGVGNTDTQYF	TGTGCCAGCAGCCCAGGGGTGGGGAACACAGATACGCAGTATTTT
TRBV28	NA	TRBJ1-5	CASSFNRDNQPQHF	TGTGCCAGCAGTTTTAACAGGGACAATCAGCCCCAGCATTTT
TRBV19	NA	TRBJ2-3	CASSMSHGTTGDTQYF	TGTGCCAGTAGTATGAGCCATGGAACTACAGGGGATACGCAGTATTTT
TRBV28	TRBD1	TRBJ1-4	CASSLWTGQAKGLFF	TGTGCCAGCAGTTTATGGACTGGACAGGCCAAAGGGCTGTTTTTT
TRBV7-7	NA	TRBJ2-2	CASSLIGTPPPGELFF	TGTGCTAGCAGCTTAATCGGGACACCCCCGCCCGGGGAGCTGTTTTTT
TRBV21-1	NA	TRBJ2-7	CASTFRDYEQYF	TGTGCCAGCACCTTCAGGGACTACGAGCAGTACTTC
TRBV15	TRBD1	TRBJ2-7	CATSSGPPPGQAFYEQYF	TGTGCCACCAGCAGTGGTCCCCCCCCGGGACAGGCTTTTTACGAGCAGTACTTC
TRBV7-2	TRBD2	TRBJ2-1	CASSSTSVYNEQFF	TGTGCCAGCAGCTCTACTAGCGTTTACAATGAGCAGTTCTTC
TRBV14	NA	TRBJ2-5	CASSPVWTGQETQYF	TGTGCCAGCAGCCCGGTTTGGACGGGGCAAGAGACCCAGTACTTC
TRBV11-2	TRBD2	TRBJ2-1	CASSQLAGGPWEQFF	TGTGCCAGCAGCCAGCTAGCGGGAGGGCCTTGGGAGCAGTTCTTC
TRBV28	NA	TRBJ1-2	CASSLVSRIYGYTF	TGTGCCAGCAGTTTGGTGTCTCGGATCTATGGCTACACCTTC
TRBV14	TRBD2	TRBJ2-6	CASSHWAGDGEGSGANVLTF	TGTGCCAGCAGCCATTGGGCGGGAGATGGAGAGGGGTCTGGGGCCAACGTCCTGACTTTC
TRBV28	NA	TRBJ2-2	CAHRDFSNTGELFF	TGTGCCCACCGGGACTTTTCGAACACCGGGGAGCTGTTTTTT
TRBV7-9	TRBD1	TRBJ1-5	CASSPLGQQNQPQHF	TGTGCCAGCAGCCCCCTGGGACAGCAGAATCAGCCCCAGCATTTT
TRBV5-5	TRBD1	TRBJ1-1	CASSLVGDREAFF	TGTGCCAGCAGCTTGGTTGGGGACAGGGAAGCTTTCTTT
TRBV28	NA	TRBJ1-5	CASSIWGERGNQPQHF	TGTGCCAGCAGTATTTGGGGGGAACGGGGCAATCAGCCCCAGCATTTT
TRBV5-1	NA	TRBJ2-1	CASSLVPGGFTNEQFF	TGCGCCAGCAGCTTGGTTCCGGGTGGGTTTACGAATGAGCAGTTCTTC
TRBV19	TRBD1	TRBJ1-1	CATEGTGGGTEAFF	TGTGCCACCGAAGGGACAGGCGGCGGCACTGAAGCTTTCTTT
TRBV7-9	NA	TRBJ2-1	CASSLASQYDEQFF	TGTGCCAGCAGCTTAGCCAGCCAATACGATGAGCAGTTCTTC
TRBV14	NA	TRBJ2-2	CASSPTGLANTGELFF	TGTGCCAGCAGCCCCACAGGGCTTGCGAACACCGGGGAGCTGTTTTTT
TRBV7-2	NA	TRBJ2-1	CASSLERVTYNEQFF	TGTGCCAGCAGCTTAGAGCGGGTGACCTACAATGAGCAGTTCTTC
TRBV6-5	NA	TRBJ1-5	CASSYGLGNNQPQHF	TGTGCCAGCAGTTATGGGTTAGGGAACAATCAGCCCCAGCATTTT
TRBV5-6	TRBD2	TRBJ2-5	CASSSRTSGMETQYF	TGTGCCAGCAGCTCCAGGACTAGCGGGATGGAGACCCAGTACTTC
TRBV6-5	NA	TRBJ2-1	CASMRGPSRSEQFF	TGTGCCAGCATGCGGGGACCATCCCGATCCGAGCAGTTCTTC
TRBV10-3	NA	TRBJ1-4	CAISESPGIEKLFF	TGTGCCATCAGTGAGTCCCCCGGGATCGAAAAACTGTTTTTT
TRBV19	NA	TRBJ1-5	CASSIRGPRGPLSNQPQHF	TGTGCCAGTAGTATCCGGGGACCCCGTGGTCCGTTGAGCAATCAGCCCCAGCATTTT
TRBV4-1	TRBD2	TRBJ2-3	CASSQGGLAGVVTDTQYF	TGCGCCAGCAGCCAAGGGGGACTAGCGGGAGTGGTGACAGATACGCAGTATTTT
TRBV27	TRBD1	TRBJ2-2	CASRTGDAGELFF	TGTGCCAGCAGGACAGGGGACGCCGGGGAGCTGTTTTTT
TRBV16	NA	TRBJ2-1	CASSQGWGNNEQFF	TGTGCCAGCAGCCAAGGGTGGGGTAACAATGAGCAGTTCTTC
TRBV28	NA	TRBJ2-3	CASSLWAGAGRPDTQYF	TGTGCCAGCAGTTTATGGGCAGGGGCAGGCCGACCAGATACGCAGTATTTT
TRBV10-3	TRBD2	TRBJ2-5	CAISATGLAGGGETQYF	TGTGCCATCAGCGCAACGGGGCTAGCGGGAGGAGGAGAGACCCAGTACTTC
TRBV29-1	TRBD2	TRBJ2-7	CSVEEGGSNEQYF	TGCAGCGTTGAAGAGGGCGGGAGCAACGAGCAGTACTTC